The 22 T cell receptor beta chains in this list originate from one sample, sequenced in a study of beta chain features in type 1 diabetes. The entirety of the isolated RNA underwent reverse transcription, so expressed TCRB transcripts were sequenced. This table comes from immunoSEQ multiplex PCR, and its TCRdb copy is limited to in-frame clones, with some not included. This sample carries 900,000 or so clones, roughly 16% of them seen once, and the ten largest clones take about 0.02%. The sample consisted of naive CD4+ T cells from blood. All receptors come from a woman in her late teens or twenties in good health.

This rearrangement joins TRBV15 to TRBJ1-3; the match to TRBD1 covers 8 bases. CDR1 and CDR2 (germline): LNHNV, YYDKDF (reference sequence). This CDR3 region has 15 residues. J gave up 4 bases and V 1 base, and 3 bases lay outside the gene matches. The CDR3 is CATSRGQGAGNTIYF. The CDR3 region has the DNA TGTGCCACCAGCAGAGGCCAGGGGGCCGGAAACACCATATATTTT.

CDR3 bases: TGTGCCAGCAGCCCTCCCAATCAGCCCCAGCATTTT. This codes for CASSPPNQPQHF. The rearrangement links TRBV6-6 to TRBJ1-5; no reliable D call. Germline assignment: CDR1 MNHNY and CDR2 SVGAGI (reference sequence). The CDR3 spans 12 residues. Trimming removed 6 bases from V and 3 bases from J, with 6 bases in between.

This clone was detected only a few times. This chain connects TRBV9 to TRBJ2-7; the match to TRBD1 covers 8 bases. The CDR3 consists of 15 residues. Unmatched junction bases numbered 5, after V lost 0 bases and J lost 3 bases. Germline V gene data show CDR1 as SGDLS and CDR2 as YYNGEE. The CDR3 loop reads CASSVAGGPYYEQYF. CDR3 DNA sequence: TGTGCCAGCAGCGTAGCAGGGGGCCCCTACTACGAGCAGTACTTC.

The chain has TRBV6-6 and TRBJ2-1; maybe TRBD1 (7 bases). Germline V gene sequence: CDR1 MNHNY, CDR2 SVGAGI (reference sequence). There are 15 residues in the CDR3. Trimming left V 4 bases short and J 5 bases short, with 15 bases between. The CDR3 DNA is TGTGCCAGCAGTTTTCAGGGGGGCCGGGACAATGAGCAGTTCTTC. This encodes CASSFQGGRDNEQFF.

This clone occurred a few times. V and J are TRBV28 and TRBJ2-1; 7 nucleotides match TRBD2. J gave up 5 bases and V 7 bases, and 8 bases lay outside the gene matches. CDR3 length: 14 residues. Germline-derived CDR1 and CDR2 are MDHEN and SYDVKM. CDR3: CASKGRRGDNEQFF. The CDR3 DNA reads TGTGCCAGCAAAGGACGACGGGGGGACAATGAGCAGTTCTTC. Together with reference TRBV28 and TRBJ2-1, the CDR3 gives the full variable domain: DVKVTQSSRYLVKRTGEKVFLECVQDMDHENMFWYRQDPGLGLRLIYFSYDVKMKEKGDIPEGYSVSREKKERFSLILESASTNQTSMYLCASKGRRGDNEQFFGPGTRLTVL.

This clone was seen a handful of times. CDR3 sequence: CASSATGGRGNSYEQYF. CDR3 DNA: TGTGCCAGCAGTGCGACAGGGGGCCGAGGGAACTCCTACGAGCAGTACTTC. The V and J genes are TRBV28 and TRBJ2-7; 10 nucleotides line up with TRBD1. J lost 0 bases, V lost 5 bases, and 10 bases had no gene match. The length of the CDR3 is 17 residues. Per the germline V gene, CDR1 is MDHEN and CDR2 is SYDVKM.

The chain employs TRBV7-3 and TRBJ2-1; no firm D call. V was trimmed by 5 bases and J by 1 base, leaving 12 bases between them. Germline V gives CDR1 SGHTA, CDR2 FQGTGA. The CDR3 sequence is 15 residues long. The DNA of the CDR3 is TGTGCCAGCAGCCCCCAAGGGTATTCCTACAATGAGCAGTTCTTC. This translates into CASSPQGYSYNEQFF.

The chain has TRBV19 and TRBJ2-1, with D possibly being TRBD2 (6 bases). Germline lookup yields CDR1 LNHDA and CDR2 SQIVND (reference sequence). Deletions cut 5 bases from V and 5 bases from J, with 10 bases between. The CDR3 is 13 amino acids. For the CDR3, the DNA is TGTGCCAGTAGTCTCCGGAGGGACAATGAGCAGTTCTTC. This gives the protein CASSLRRDNEQFF.

J is TRBJ2-5 and V is TRBV20-1; 8 bases align to TRBD2. The V gene's germline CDR1 is DFQATT and CDR2 SNEGSKA (reference sequence). J was trimmed by 9 bases and V by 5 bases; bases with no gene match: 5. The CDR3 runs 11 residues. CDR3 DNA: TGCAGTGCTTCACCGGGGGGGGCCCAGTACTTC. Translating it yields CSASPGGAQYF.

This rearrangement joins TRBV7-8 to TRBJ2-7; TRBD2 matches 14 bases. Per germline, CDR1 SGHVS and CDR2 FQNEAQ. This CDR3 is built from 17 residues. The V and J ends lost 4 bases and 5 bases, in that order; junction bases with no gene match: 10. The CDR3 is CASSSRRLAGGPNEQYF. CDR3 bases: TGTGCCAGCAGCTCAAGAAGACTAGCGGGAGGGCCTAACGAGCAGTACTTC.

This CDR3 reads CSVEGAGDREQYF. DNA of the CDR3: TGCAGCGTTGAAGGCGCGGGAGACCGTGAGCAGTACTTC. This sequence joins TRBV29-1 and TRBJ2-7; TRBD2 aligns across 7 bases. The CDR3 is made up of 13 amino acids. Germline lookup yields CDR1 SQVTM and CDR2 ANQGSEA. V dropped 1 base and J dropped 7; count of bases not matched to a gene: 7.

This clone has only a few counts. In the same sample, other DNA sequences code for this CDR3. The J gene is TRBJ1-5, the V gene TRBV29-1; weak D call: TRBD1 (6 bases). V lost 4 bases and J lost 2, with 9 bases in between. This CDR3 contains 13 residues. Germline CDR1 SQVTM, CDR2 ANQGSEA. Here the CDR3 reads CSVAGQGNQPQHF. In nucleotides, the CDR3 is TGCAGCGTTGCGGGACAAGGCAATCAGCCCCAGCATTTT. The full variable domain, with the rest looked up from reference TRBV29-1 and TRBJ1-5, is SAVISQKPSRDICQRGTSLTIQCQVDSQVTMMFWYRQQPGQSLTLIATANQGSEATYESGFVIDKFPISRPNLTFSTLTVSNMSPEDSSIYLCSVAGQGNQPQHFGDGTRLSIL.

This clone has just a few counts. The chain employs TRBV7-9 and TRBJ1-2; 10 nucleotides agree with TRBD1. The CDR3 length is 15 residues. Per the germline V gene, CDR1 is SEHNR and CDR2 is FQNEAQ (reference sequence). Losses at the gene ends were 4 bases for V and 8 bases for J; bases not matched to a gene: 10. The CDR3 sequence: CASSYGTGDLGGYTF. DNA of the CDR3: TGTGCCAGCAGCTATGGGACAGGGGATCTTGGGGGCTACACCTTC.

This clone was counted a few times. The J gene is TRBJ2-1, the V gene TRBV29-1; TRBD2 matches at 12 bases. Losses at the gene ends were 4 bases for V and 3 bases for J; bases not matched to a gene: 13. CDR1 is SQVTM, CDR2 ANQGSEA, per germline. This CDR3 has 18 residues. The DNA for the CDR3 is TGCAGCGTTGGGGGAGACCCCTGGACTAGCGGGAACTACAATGAGCAGTTCTTC. Translating gives CSVGGDPWTSGNYNEQFF.

The sample holds a few counts of this clone. Distinct nucleotide sequences in the sample also encode this CDR3. J is TRBJ2-2 and V is TRBV20-1; no reliable D call. The germline V and J ends were trimmed by 3 bases and 6 bases, with 5 bases remaining between them. CDR3 length: 11 residues. CDR1 is DFQATT and CDR2 is SNEGSKA in the germline V gene (reference sequence). This chain's CDR3 is CSASGPGELFF. The CDR3 bases are TGCAGTGCTAGCGGCCCCGGGGAGCTGTTTTTT.

The V and J genes are TRBV7-9 and TRBJ1-2, with D possibly matching TRBD1 (6 bases). From germline, CDR1 is SEHNR and CDR2 FQNEAQ (reference sequence). The CDR3 runs to 13 residues. V gave up 4 bases and J gave up 7 bases, with 13 bases separating them. CDR3 amino acids: CASSSGVAGGYTF. The CDR3 DNA sequence: TGTGCCAGCAGCTCAGGGGTAGCGGGTGGCTACACCTTC.

This clone was detected only a few times. CDR3 loop: CASSSTRGPGEQFF. DNA of the CDR3: TGTGCCAGCAGCAGTACCCGGGGACCTGGGGAGCAGTTCTTC. The chain employs TRBV11-2 and TRBJ2-1; tentatively, D is TRBD1 or TRBD2 (5 bases each). Looked up from germline, CDR1 is SGHAT and CDR2 is FQNNGV. V lost 5 bases and J 10 bases, leaving 18 bases between the germline ends. CDR3 length equals 14 residues.

The table lists this clone with a few counts. This chain uses TRBV7-8 with TRBJ2-5; 11 bases match TRBD2. Germline assignment: CDR1 SGHVS and CDR2 FQNEAQ. J gave up 5 bases and V 2 bases, and 7 bases lay outside the gene matches. This CDR3 comprises 16 residues. Written as DNA, the CDR3 is TGTGCCAGCAGCTTACGGACTAGCGGGTTATGGGAGACCCAGTACTTC. Encoded protein: CASSLRTSGLWETQYF.

This clone showed up just a few times. The chain carries TRBV4-3 and TRBJ1-5; D may be TRBD1 (5 bases). This CDR3 region has 16 residues. CDR1 LGHNA and CDR2 YSLEER come from the germline V gene. V lost 0 bases and J 6 bases, leaving 15 bases between the germline ends. The CDR3 coding sequence is TGCGCCAGCAGCCAAGAAGTAAGGGGCCGGGGTCAGCCCCAGCATTTT. Its translation: CASSQEVRGRGQPQHF.

This clone showed up just a few times. V is TRBV7-9 and J is TRBJ2-1; TRBD2 might be the D (5 bases). V dropped 5 bases and J dropped 5 bases, with 10 bases sitting between them. This CDR3 is built from 13 residues. CDR1 and CDR2 from the germline V gene are SEHNR and FQNEAQ (reference sequence). CDR3 DNA sequence: TGTGCCAGCAGCCCCCGGGAAAACAATGAGCAGTTCTTC. Translating it yields CASSPRENNEQFF.

J is TRBJ2-2 and V is TRBV19, with 7 bases that match TRBD1. Germline loops: CDR1 LNHDA, CDR2 SQIVND (reference sequence). The CDR3 contains 15 residues. V lost 4 bases and J lost 0; bases outside the gene matches: 2. DNA for the CDR3: TGTGCCAGTAGTAGGACAGGCGCGAACACCGGGGAGCTGTTTTTT. Its protein is CASSRTGANTGELFF. Together with reference TRBV19 and TRBJ2-2, the CDR3 gives the full variable domain: DGGITQSPKYLFRKEGQNVTLSCEQNLNHDAMYWYRQDPGQGLRLIYYSQIVNDFQKGDIAEGYSVSREKKESFPLTVTSAQKNPTAFYLCASSRTGANTGELFFGEGSRLTVL.

The V call is TRBV27, the J call TRBJ2-5, with 11 bases matching TRBD2. The V gene's germline CDR1 is MNHEY and CDR2 SMNVEV (reference sequence). V was pared by 4 bases and J by 5 bases, with 6 bases of the junction left unmatched. The CDR3 sequence is 15 residues long. In DNA form, the CDR3 reads TGTGCCAGCAGTTCAACTAGCGGGAGAAGGGAGACCCAGTACTTC. Translating it yields CASSSTSGRRETQYF.